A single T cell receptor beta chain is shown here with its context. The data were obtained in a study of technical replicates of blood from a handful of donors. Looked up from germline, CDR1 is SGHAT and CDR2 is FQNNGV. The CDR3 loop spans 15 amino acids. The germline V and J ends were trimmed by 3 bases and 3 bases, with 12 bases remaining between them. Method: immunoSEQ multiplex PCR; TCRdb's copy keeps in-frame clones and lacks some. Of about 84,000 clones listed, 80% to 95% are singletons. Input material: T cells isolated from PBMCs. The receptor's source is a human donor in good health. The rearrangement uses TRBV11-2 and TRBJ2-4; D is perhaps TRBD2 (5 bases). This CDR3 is CASSLRAANKNIQYF. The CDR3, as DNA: TGTGCCAGCAGCTTGAGGGCAGCTAACAAAAACATTCAGTACTTC.